These 19 T cell receptor beta chains were sequenced from one sample in a study of blood T cells in healthy people across ages. Primers used in a second PCR of roughly 6 to 11 cycles were a sample-barcoded 5' primer and a J-beta primer mix. Each CDR3 protein is one row after TCRdb ran MiXCR on the 5' RACE reads. In the table there are approximately 1.5 million distinct CDR3 sequences, about 35% of which are singletons. The sample comprised blood. The receptors originated from a woman aged 25 to 45 in good health.

This clonotype was counted a few times. This chain uses TRBV20-1 with TRBJ2-1; tentative D call: TRBD2 (6 bases). V was pared by 5 bases and J by 0 bases, with 17 bases between. The CDR3 spans 16 residues. CDR1 is DFQATT and CDR2 is SNEGSKA in the germline V gene (reference sequence). CDR3 sequence: CSAEEGAMSSYNEQFF. The DNA of the CDR3 is TGCAGTGCTGAGGAGGGAGCGATGAGCTCCTACAATGAGCAGTTCTTC.

In DNA form, the CDR3 reads TGTGCCAGCTCCGCAGGGACGGACTTCACAGATACGCAGTATTTT. Translating it yields CASSAGTDFTDTQYF. V gene TRBV18 combines with J gene TRBJ2-3; D assignment may be TRBD1 or TRBD2 (5 bases each). Trimming left V 6 bases short and J 2 bases short, with 15 bases between. The CDR3 has 15 residues. The V gene's germline CDR1 is KGHSH and CDR2 LQKENI.

The chain recombines TRBV6-2 or TRBV6-3 with TRBJ2-7; D not resolved. The last part of the DNA fits TRBJ2-5 better; the J call may be wrong. CDR1 is MNHEY and CDR2 is SVGEGT in the germline V gene. This CDR3 is 11 amino acids long. CDR3 coding DNA: TGTGCCAGCAGTACCTGGGGGACCCAGTACTTC. This encodes CASSTWGTQYF.

V gene TRBV29-1 combines with J gene TRBJ2-2; a possible D gene is TRBD2 (6 bases). Germline CDR1 is SQVTM and CDR2 is ANQGSEA. V gave up 7 bases and J gave up 4 bases, with 22 bases separating them. This CDR3 is built from 16 residues. CDR3 coding DNA: TGCAGCGGGACTGTCCCCAGCGGGTGGGGCACCGGGGAGCTGTTTTTT. It translates to CSGTVPSGWGTGELFF.

Only a few counts were recorded for this clonotype. The chain couples TRBV14 to TRBJ1-2; D unresolved. The CDR3 totals 16 residues. Trimming cost V 3 bases and J 4 bases, with 18 bases left between them. The germline V gene encodes CDR1 SGHDN and CDR2 FVKESK. The CDR3 here is CASSHTPSGWGYGYTF. CDR3 bases: TGTGCCAGCAGCCATACCCCCTCAGGTTGGGGCTATGGCTACACCTTC. The variable domain in full, completed from reference TRBV14 and TRBJ1-2, reads EAGVTQFPSHSVIEKGQTVTLRCDPISGHDNLYWYRRVMGKEIKFLLHFVKESKQDESGMPNNRFLAERTGGTYSTLKVQPAELEDSGVYFCASSHTPSGWGYGYTFGSGTRLTVV.

This clonotype has a handful of counts. This chain uses TRBV25-1 with TRBJ2-7; weak D call: TRBD1 (5 bases). V dropped 4 bases and J dropped 2 bases, with 9 bases sitting between them. In germline, CDR1 is MGHDK, CDR2 SYGVNS. CDR3 length: 13 amino acids. CDR3 region: CASSVQGTYEQYF. CDR3 in DNA: TGTGCCAGCAGTGTTCAGGGTACCTACGAGCAGTACTTC.

This clonotype was detected only a few times. The J gene is TRBJ2-1, the V gene TRBV7-9; D is possibly TRBD2 (6 bases). V dropped 5 bases and J dropped 7 bases, with 9 bases sitting between them. CDR3 length: 12 residues. Looked up from germline, CDR1 is SEHNR and CDR2 is FQNEAQ (reference sequence). For the CDR3, the DNA is TGTGCCAGCAGCCGGAGGGAGAATGAGCAGTTCTTC. This gives the protein CASSRRENEQFF.

V and J are TRBV5-1 and TRBJ2-7, with 9 bases identical to TRBD1. J lost 3 bases, V lost 3 bases, and 7 bases had no gene match. This CDR3 comprises 15 residues. The germline V gene has CDR1 SGHRS and CDR2 YFSETQ. The CDR3 sequence is CASSYDRGSDYEQYF. The CDR3, as DNA: TGCGCCAGCAGCTACGACAGGGGGTCAGACTACGAGCAGTACTTC.

The table lists this clonotype with many counts. Germline is not matched at one junction end, which may reflect a read error. J is TRBJ1-2 and V is TRBV5-1, with D possibly being TRBD1 (5 bases). The germline CDR1 and CDR2 sequences are SGHRS and YFSETQ. CDR3 size: 13 residues. CDR3 loop: CASSLTANYGYTF. The CDR3 nucleotides read TGTGCCAGCAGTTTGACAGCGAACTATGGCTACACCTTC.

J is TRBJ2-3 and V is TRBV24-1, with TRBD2 matching 9 bases. V trimming: 3 bases; J trimming: 4 bases; junction bases outside the gene matches: 1. The CDR3 is 14 residues long. Germline V CDR1 and CDR2: KGHDR, SFDVKD. The CDR3 DNA reads TGTGCCACCAGTGATGAGCGGGAGGCAGATACGCAGTATTTT. This sequence encodes CATSDEREADTQYF.

This clonotype has more than one count but fewer than ten. The chain combines TRBV27 with TRBJ2-1, with D perhaps given as TRBD1 or TRBD2 (5 bases each). The V and J ends lost 3 bases and 5 bases respectively, with 11 bases between them. The CDR3 sequence is 14 residues long. The germline V gene encodes CDR1 MNHEY and CDR2 SMNVEV (reference sequence). The CDR3, as DNA: TGTGCCAGCAGTTTGGGGCTAGCCCACAATGAGCAGTTCTTC. Translating gives CASSLGLAHNEQFF.

This rearrangement joins TRBV27 to TRBJ1-6; D possibly corresponds to TRBD1 (5 bases). CDR3 length equals 12 residues. V was cut by 7 bases and J by 10 bases, with 11 bases left in between. Germline CDR1 and CDR2: MNHEY and SMNVEV (reference sequence). For the CDR3, the DNA is TGTGCCAGCAACTCAGGGCGGTCACCCCTCCACTTT. As protein: CASNSGRSPLHF.

The genes are TRBV20-1 and TRBJ2-3; D possibly corresponds to TRBD1 (6 bases). Germline-derived CDR1 and CDR2 are DFQATT and SNEGSKA (reference sequence). The ends were cut back, 6 bases at V and 0 bases at J, with 16 bases in the middle. The CDR3 length is 15 residues. CDR3 sequence: CSANPGQLSTDTQYF. In DNA, the CDR3 is TGCAGTGCAAACCCCGGACAGCTTAGCACAGATACGCAGTATTTT.

This clonotype came up a few times. DNA of the CDR3: TGTGCCAGCAGCTTTCACAGGAGAAACGAGCAGTTCTTC. Protein product: CASSFHRRNEQFF. V usage is TRBV7-2 and J usage is TRBJ2-1, with D perhaps matching TRBD1 (5 bases). V was shortened by 3 bases and J by 10 bases, with 13 bases between the two germline ends. The CDR3 length is 13 residues. The germline V gene encodes CDR1 SGHTA and CDR2 FQGNSA.

This clonotype was picked up many times. The V gene is TRBV29-1, the J gene TRBJ2-1; no clear D. There are 11 residues in the CDR3. Between the trimmed V and J ends, which lost 1 base and 10 bases, there was a span of 8 bases. CDR1 is SQVTM and CDR2 is ANQGSEA in the germline V gene. The CDR3 protein is CSVEGVREQFF. The CDR3 DNA follows: TGCAGCGTTGAAGGGGTCAGGGAGCAGTTCTTC.

This clonotype has a count of ten or more. The rearrangement links TRBV6-6 to TRBJ2-7, with D unclear. CDR3 size: 11 residues. Trimming removed 5 bases from V and 7 bases from J, with 9 bases in between. In germline, CDR1 is MNHNY, CDR2 SVGAGI (reference sequence). The CDR3 reads CASSGPGEQYF. CDR3 DNA sequence: TGTGCCAGCAGTGGACCTGGAGAGCAGTACTTC.

This clonotype was seen only a few times. The chain recombines TRBV7-3 with TRBJ1-5; 8 bases match TRBD1. V gave up 2 bases and J gave up 2 bases; unmatched junction bases: 2. CDR3 length equals 15 residues. Germline CDR1 is SGHTA and CDR2 is FQGTGA. Here the CDR3 reads CASSLAGGRNQPQHF. The DNA of the CDR3 is TGTGCCAGCAGCTTAGCAGGGGGCCGCAATCAGCCCCAGCATTTT.

This clonotype was observed many times. CDR3 residues: CATSGTDYNEQFF. The CDR3 DNA is TGTGCCACCAGTGGGACAGATTACAATGAGCAGTTCTTC. V usage is TRBV24-1 and J usage is TRBJ2-1; tentative D call: TRBD1 (6 bases). Trimming removed 5 bases at V and 4 bases at J, with 8 bases between. This CDR3 is built from 13 residues. Germline assignment: CDR1 KGHDR and CDR2 SFDVKD.

The sample holds a few counts of this clonotype. The chain couples TRBV7-8 to TRBJ2-1, with D possibly matching TRBD2 (5 bases). This CDR3 has 20 amino acids. Germline CDR1 reads SGHVS; CDR2 reads FQNEAQ. V lost 2 bases and J lost 0, with 23 bases in between. The CDR3 sequence: CASSLIFLLEAQSSYNEQFF. In DNA form, the CDR3 reads TGTGCCAGCAGCTTAATCTTTCTGCTGGAGGCCCAAAGCTCCTACAATGAGCAGTTCTTC. Full variable domain (remainder filled in from reference TRBV7-8 and TRBJ2-1): GAGVSQSPRYKVAKRGQDVALRCDPISGHVSLFWYQQALGQGPEFLTYFQNEAQLDKSGLPSDRFFAERPEGSVSTLKIQRTQQEDSAVYLCASSLIFLLEAQSSYNEQFFGPGTRLTVL.